Below, one T cell receptor (beta chain) is given with its context. What this receptor recognizes is not known. No much larger clone exists at a distance of one base, and base qualities are not known. TCRbeta CDR3 regions were amplified from genomic DNA using the immunoSEQ Assay, a bias-controlled multiplex PCR. The published analysis was carried out like this. The number of nucleated cells in each sample was estimated by amplification of reference gene primers within the assay. To quantify the absolute abundance of each unique TCRbeta CDR3 rearrangement, sequence reads were collapsed and filtered. For each sample, productive Simpson clonality was calculated by taking the square root of Simpson's diversity index across productive rearrangements. What TCRdb holds here is the immuneACCESS table cut down to in-frame rearrangements. Part of the clones is not present; checked against another copy, under half of the missing clones reflect an unresolved V gene, and the others are unexplained. The DNA gave D and trimming, while V, J and clone size come from that table. Across this sample there are roughly 8,700 clones, with 75% to 90% seen only once. Jointly, the top ten make up just over 7% of the sample.

CDR1 is given as MNHEY and CDR2 as SMNVEV, both from the germline V gene (reference sequence). Spanning cysteine to phenylalanine, the CDR3 consists of 14 amino acids. Only CDR3 DNA is held: 42 bases, read in frame from base 1. Clipping removes 5 bases from V and 7 bases from J, with 7 as the unmatched junction base count. Whole blood was collected in K2EDTA tubes by collaborating institutions according to the institutions' own protocols. For TCRbeta analysis, collaborators shipped samples as frozen whole blood, isolated PBMCs, or DNA extracted from either of those sample types. These data come from a study of blood T cell repertoires in COVID-19 (TCRdb year 2020). A note on the overall study: Samples from collaborators originated in the United States, Italy and Spain and spanned both the acute and convalescent phases of COVID-19. The prospective study material was composed of cDNA or gDNA derived from T cells, B-cell-depleted T cells, or PBMCs. Subjects who had been exposed to COVID-19, were actively infected with it, or had recovered from it provided the deeply sampled blood TCRbeta repertoires that made up the dataset. The repertoires were released in a freely available public database intended as a resource for research on the immune response to SARS-CoV-2. Samples were obtained from the ongoing ImmuneRACE study (first 160 participants) and from 1,254 subjects provided by 6 global collaborators. Nearly every sample came with metadata listing a de-identified subject ID, COVID-19 status, age in years and sex. Where available, HLA class I and class II types were obtained from metadata supplied by the sample provider rather than from assay-based typing.

Summary of the overall study and its limitations: How much clinical and demographic metadata was included differed by source and by participant, and the metadata was provided uncurated.

The receptor was derived from a human donor with active COVID-19. The donor label of this sample is uncertain. The chain employs TRBV27 and TRBJ1-2, with TRBD1 identical over 10 junction bases. Sequencing was done on a sample of peripheral blood. The CDR3 region reads CASSATGGPRGYTF. The bases are TGTGCCAGCAGTGCGACAGGGGGCCCTCGTGGCTACACCTTC.